The 6 T cell receptor beta chains presented below share a single source sample, sequenced in a study of identifying expanded T cells in peripheral blood. Sequencing used immunoSEQ multiplex PCR; TCRdb keeps in-frame clones, though not all of them. The table lists approximately 130,000 clones, 84% of them singletons. The sequenced material came from blood. The receptor set was obtained from a person between 18 and 75 years old in good health.

This clone is a singleton in its sample. The CDR3 is CASSEVIAGVYQETQYF. In DNA, the CDR3 is TGTGCCAGCAGCGAGGTAATAGCGGGTGTGTACCAAGAGACCCAGTACTTC. V and J are TRBV7-6 and TRBJ2-5; 7 bases fit TRBD2. After removal of 5 bases from V and 0 bases from J, the junction contained 12 bases not matched to a gene. CDR3 length: 17 residues. Germline assignment: CDR1 SGHVS and CDR2 FNYEAQ.

This clone was recorded at least ten times. CDR3 bases: TGTGCCAGCAGCTTAGCAGGGGGCAATTCACCCCTCCACTTT. Its translation is CASSLAGGNSPLHF. The chain employs TRBV7-9 and TRBJ1-6; 7 bases fit TRBD1. The CDR3 is 14 residues long. The ends lost 0 bases at V and 7 bases at J; junction bases unmatched: 0. CDR1 is SEHNR and CDR2 is FQNEAQ in the germline V gene (reference sequence).

This chain uses TRBV18 with TRBJ1-1, with TRBD1 identical over 10 bases. The germline gives CDR1 KGHSH, CDR2 LQKENI. After removal of 3 bases from V and 1 base from J, the junction contained 5 bases not matched to a gene. The CDR3 length is 16 residues. CDR3 sequence (DNA): TGTGCCAGCTCACCGGGACAGGGGAAGGCGAACACTGAAGCTTTCTTT. Translating it yields CASSPGQGKANTEAFF.

This chain joins TRBV5-1 and TRBJ1-4; D call uncertain. The CDR3 sequence is 16 residues long. Germline V gives CDR1 SGHRS, CDR2 YFSETQ. V lost 3 bases and J 3 bases, leaving 15 bases between the germline ends. The CDR3: CASSSGDNGANEKLFF. The CDR3 DNA follows: TGCGCCAGCAGCTCCGGAGATAACGGAGCTAATGAAAAACTGTTTTTT.

The V call is TRBV19, the J call TRBJ2-6, with 7 bases aligning to TRBD1. CDR3 size: 18 residues. V shed 5 bases, J shed 0 bases, and the junction held 10 bases outside the gene matches. Germline CDR1 and CDR2: LNHDA and SQIVND (reference sequence). The chain's CDR3 is CASSPVGQVSSGANVLTF. DNA of the CDR3: TGTGCCAGTAGTCCAGTCGGACAGGTTAGCTCTGGGGCCAACGTCCTGACTTTC.

The chain recombines TRBV6-5 with TRBJ2-7, with D maybe TRBD1 (6 bases). The germline V gene has CDR1 MNHEY and CDR2 SVGAGI. The V and J ends lost 9 bases and 0 bases respectively, with 9 bases between them. CDR3 length: 12 residues. The CDR3: CASQGSSYEQYF. CDR3 coding DNA: TGTGCCAGTCAGGGGAGCTCCTACGAGCAGTACTTC.